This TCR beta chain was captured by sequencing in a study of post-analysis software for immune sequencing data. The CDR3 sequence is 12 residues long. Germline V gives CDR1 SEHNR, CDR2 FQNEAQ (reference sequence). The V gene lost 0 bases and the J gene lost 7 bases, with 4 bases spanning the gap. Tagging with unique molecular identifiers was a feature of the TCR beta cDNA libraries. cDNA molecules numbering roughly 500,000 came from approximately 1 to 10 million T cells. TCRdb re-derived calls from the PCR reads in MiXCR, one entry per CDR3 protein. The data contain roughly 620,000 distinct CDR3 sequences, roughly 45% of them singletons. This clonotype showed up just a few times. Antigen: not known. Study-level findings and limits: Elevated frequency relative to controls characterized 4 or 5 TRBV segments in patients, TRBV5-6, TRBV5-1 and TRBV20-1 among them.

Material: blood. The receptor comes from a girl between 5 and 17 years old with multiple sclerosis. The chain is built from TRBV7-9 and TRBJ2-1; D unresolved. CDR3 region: CASSLARNEQFF. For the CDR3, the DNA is TGTGCCAGCAGCTTAGCGCGGAATGAGCAGTTCTTC.